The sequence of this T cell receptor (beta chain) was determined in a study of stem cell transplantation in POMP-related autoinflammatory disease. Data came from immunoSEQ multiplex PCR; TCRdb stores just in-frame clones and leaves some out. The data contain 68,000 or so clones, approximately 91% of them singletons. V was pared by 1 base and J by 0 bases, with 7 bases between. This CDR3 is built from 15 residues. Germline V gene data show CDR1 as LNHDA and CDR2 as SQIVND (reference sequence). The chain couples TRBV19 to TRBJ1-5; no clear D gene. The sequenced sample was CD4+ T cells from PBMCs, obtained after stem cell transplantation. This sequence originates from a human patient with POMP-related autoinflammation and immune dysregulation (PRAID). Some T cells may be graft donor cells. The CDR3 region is CASSIAPFSNQPQHF. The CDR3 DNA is TGTGCCAGTAGTATAGCCCCGTTTAGCAATCAGCCCCAGCATTTT.